This T cell receptor (beta chain) was retrieved from a study of cytomegalovirus exposure and HLA in healthy donors. Whole-study results and caveats: Certain sequence variants were highly shared and formed a cluster, and this cluster was likely a sequencing artifact. The study designated roughly 150 TCR beta chains cytomegalovirus-associated.

The PCR ran on 60 Vbeta and 13 Jbeta primers. Authors' processing steps: Among the unique TCR beta chains that a later analysis counted, about 79 million in all, about 10 million were shared. This table comes from immunoSEQ multiplex PCR, and its TCRdb copy is limited to in-frame clones, with some not included. For V, J and clone size, that table is used; D and trimming come from the DNA. The data show about 130,000 clones, with 83% seen just once and 0.95% to 1.5% held by the top ten. Germline V gives CDR1 SEHNR, CDR2 FQNEAQ (reference sequence). The CDR3 is 14 amino acids. Between the trimmed V and J ends, which lost 1 base and 0 bases, there was a span of 6 bases. Details on this clone: The antigen remains unidentified.

The sequence came from a girl aged 2 to 9 in good health and CMV-seronegative. V gene TRBV7-9 combines with J gene TRBJ1-1; the D is unclear. The specimen sequenced was PBMCs. The CDR3 nucleotides read TGTGCCAGCAGCTTAGAACCGGTGAACACTGAAGCTTTCTTT. It encodes CASSLEPVNTEAFF.